This TCR beta chain was observed in a study of beta chain features in type 1 diabetes. Findings and limits, study-wide: Within patients, naive, central memory and Treg TCRB repertoires seemed more similar than within healthy donors. Type 1 diabetes patients showed fewer insertions and more deletions at VDJ junctions. Researchers caution that PCR might favor shorter templates, equally among patients and controls.

Germline V gene data show CDR1 as LNHNV and CDR2 as YYDKDF (reference sequence). The CDR3 has 13 amino acids. Trimming removed 2 bases from V and 5 bases from J, with 10 bases in between. What was sequenced were expressed TCRB transcripts, since all of the isolated RNA had been reverse transcribed. Libraries were prepared by immunoSEQ multiplex PCR; TCRdb keeps only in-frame clonotypes and omits some of them. The sample includes under 450,000 clones, about 15% of them seen just once. This clone was detected only a few times. What it binds is not known. Sequencing input: naive CD4+ T cells from blood. The gene calls are TRBV15 and TRBJ2-7, with D possibly called TRBD1 or TRBD2 (5 bases each). The receptor's source is a man aged 25-45 years in good health. CDR3 in DNA: TGTGCCACCAGCAGACCAGGGAGCCACGAGCAGTACGTC. Amino acid sequence: CATSRPGSHEQYV.